The T cell receptor (beta chain) described here comes from a study of T-cell memory formation after mild COVID-19. About the study: Largely donor-specific sequence clusters came from a couple of donors.

Using constant-segment primers, 5'RACE produced TCR alpha and TCR beta cDNA libraries carrying sample barcodes and UMIs. TCRdb recomputed calls from the 5' RACE reads with MiXCR, one row per CDR3 protein. The table shows 25,000 to 35,000 distinct CDR3 sequences, with about 8% occurring only once. This CDR3 spans 17 amino acids. J was trimmed by 0 bases and V by 5 bases; bases with no gene match: 11. Germline V lookup: CDR1 SGHTA, CDR2 FQGTGA. General observations from the study: Within pre-infection memory, some responding clones were found, suggesting cross-reactive memory joined. CD4+ clones that contracted lay mainly in CM and EM; CD8+ ones lay in EMRA.

This clonotype is medium-sized (0.01 to 0.1%) by share. Its antigen is still unknown. The chain links TRBV7-3 to TRBJ2-3; 7 nucleotides align to TRBD2. The receptor was derived from an adult woman who had mild COVID-19 (a few samples of this study predate the infection). Cell type and time point are not known. Sequencing used PBMCs or a T cell subset sorted from them (not recorded which). CDR3 protein: CASSLGPSGLSTDTQYF. DNA of the CDR3: TGTGCCAGCAGCCTGGGGCCTAGCGGCCTTAGCACAGATACGCAGTATTTT.